This T cell receptor (beta chain) is drawn from a study of CD8 T cells in ankylosing spondylitis. The length of the CDR3 is 12 residues. V was pared by 3 bases and J by 6 bases, with 9 bases between. The germline CDR1 and CDR2 sequences are SGDLS and YYNGEE. In its sample, this clonotype was seen many times. TCRdb reanalysed the 5' RACE reads using MiXCR and keeps one entry per CDR3 protein. Counted here are roughly 30,000 distinct CDR3 sequences, 4.5% to 5.5% occurring once; the ten biggest clones make up around 1.9%. Material for sequencing was blood, either unsorted or a sorted T cell fraction (not recorded which). The sequence derives from a female donor with ankylosing spondylitis or in good health (not recorded which). The rearrangement links TRBV9 to TRBJ2-5; D is possibly TRBD1 or TRBD2 (6 bases each). CDR3 in amino acids: CASSAGGQTQYF. CDR3 in DNA: TGTGCCAGCAGCGCCGGGGGCCAGACCCAGTACTTC.